Shown below are 11 T cell receptor beta chains from a single sample sequenced in a study of shared clonotypes between healthy human individuals. CD45RO-negative CD8 cells positively selected for CCR7 made up the naive population, which excluded terminally differentiated effector memory CD45RA+ cells. The method was immunoSEQ multiplex PCR; TCRdb's version includes in-frame clones alone and lacks a portion of them. The sample contains fewer than 1 million clones, just over 95% of which appear only once. Sequenced: naive CD8+ T cells sorted from blood. The source of these receptors is a man aged 30 to 39 in good health.

The rearrangement uses TRBV6-4 and TRBJ1-2; possible D gene TRBD1, 5 bases. Germline V gives CDR1 MRHNA, CDR2 SNTAGT. CDR3 size: 13 residues. V was shortened by 2 bases and J by 8 bases, with 12 bases between the two germline ends. The CDR3 nucleotides read TGTGCCAGCAGTGACGGCCAGGGAGGGGGCTACACCTTC. It is translated as CASSDGQGGGYTF.

Notes on this clone: Other nucleotide sequences in the sample specify the same CDR3. CDR3 nucleotides: TGCAGCGTCGGGACAGTCAACACCGGGGAGCTGTTTTTT. This gives the protein CSVGTVNTGELFF. This chain joins TRBV29-1 and TRBJ2-2, with 7 nucleotides matching TRBD1. The V gene's germline CDR1 is SQVTM and CDR2 ANQGSEA. The CDR3 is 13 amino acids. The V gene end was trimmed by 6 bases and the J gene end by 2 bases; junction bases not matched to a gene: 3.

The chain is built from TRBV7-2 and TRBJ2-3; D ambiguous. The germline V and J ends were trimmed by 2 bases and 6 bases, with 9 bases remaining between them. The CDR3 covers 13 residues. Germline V CDR1 and CDR2: SGHTA, FQGNSA. The CDR3 DNA reads as TGTGCCAGCAGCTTACCAATCGGGGATACGCAGTATTTT. Its protein is CASSLPIGDTQYF.

This rearrangement joins TRBV6-5 to TRBJ1-1, with no clear D. Trimming left V 6 bases short and J 1 base short, with 6 bases between. The length of the CDR3 is 12 residues. From germline, CDR1 is MNHEY and CDR2 SVGAGI. The CDR3 bases are TGTGCCAGCAGGACCCAGAACACTGAAGCTTTCTTT. This sequence encodes CASRTQNTEAFF.

This chain joins TRBV6-5 and TRBJ2-5; D gene uncertain. The CDR3 consists of 13 residues. Germline-derived CDR1 and CDR2 are MNHEY and SVGAGI. V lost 4 bases to trimming and J lost 2 bases, with 8 bases between them. CDR3 sequence (DNA): TGTGCCAGCAGTTTATTGGGACAAGAGACCCAGTACTTC. Amino acids: CASSLLGQETQYF.

The J gene is TRBJ1-5, the V gene TRBV5-6; D is unclear. Per the germline V gene, CDR1 is SGHDT and CDR2 is YYEEEE. The germline V and J ends were trimmed by 0 bases and 0 bases, with 10 bases remaining between them. This CDR3 has 16 residues. The CDR3, as DNA: TGTGCCAGCAGCTTGGGGGCAGCATATAGCAATCAGCCCCAGCATTTT. Translating gives CASSLGAAYSNQPQHF.

As regards this clone: The sample has other DNA sequences that encode this CDR3 too. The rearrangement links TRBV7-6 to TRBJ1-4; D is possibly TRBD1 (6 bases). V lost 6 bases, J lost 7 bases, and 9 bases lay in between. Germline assignment: CDR1 SGHVS and CDR2 FNYEAQ. The length of the CDR3 is 12 residues. DNA for the CDR3: TGTGCCAGCAGGGACAGAGGTGAAAAACTGTTTTTT. Its protein product is CASRDRGEKLFF.

V gene TRBV2 combines with J gene TRBJ1-2; tentative D call: TRBD1 (5 bases). CDR1 and CDR2 (germline): SNHLY, FYNNEI. CDR3 length: 14 residues. The V and J ends lost 4 bases and 4 bases respectively, with 13 bases between them. The CDR3: CASSGRGFAYGYTF. The CDR3, as DNA: TGTGCCAGCAGTGGACGGGGGTTCGCCTATGGCTACACCTTC.

The chain recombines TRBV7-9 with TRBJ1-2; 8 nucleotides align to TRBD1. The CDR3 contains 17 residues. Germline V gives CDR1 SEHNR, CDR2 FQNEAQ (reference sequence). J lost 4 bases, V lost 5 bases, and 15 bases had no gene match. The CDR3 region is CASSAPSLGTGLYGYTF. In DNA, the CDR3 is TGTGCCAGCAGCGCCCCTTCACTCGGGACAGGACTCTATGGCTACACCTTC. Combining the CDR3 with reference TRBV7-9 and TRBJ1-2 gives the whole variable domain DTGVSQNPRHKITKRGQNVTFRCDPISEHNRLYWYRQTLGQGPEFLTYFQNEAQLEKSRLLSDRFSAERPKGSFSTLEIQRTEQGDSAMYLCASSAPSLGTGLYGYTFGSGTRLTVV.

This chain uses TRBV6-4 with TRBJ2-1, with a possible D match to TRBD2 (6 bases). The length of the CDR3 is 13 residues. In germline, CDR1 is MRHNA, CDR2 SNTAGT. The V end lost 6 bases, the J end lost 11 bases, and 17 bases lay between the germline ends. Here the CDR3 DNA reads TGTGCCAGCAGCCCCCCGGGACTCCCTCAGCAGTTCTTC. Translated: CASSPPGLPQQFF.

The V and J genes are TRBV7-9 and TRBJ2-5; 7 positions match TRBD1. CDR1 and CDR2 (germline): SEHNR, FQNEAQ (reference sequence). With V trimmed by 1 base and J by 5 bases, 10 bases remained unmatched. This CDR3 has 16 residues. CDR3 in amino acids: CASSLVGRGRQETQYF. The CDR3 nucleotides read TGTGCCAGCAGCTTAGTAGGAAGGGGGCGCCAGGAGACCCAGTACTTC.